This T cell receptor beta chain was recovered during a study of cytomegalovirus exposure and HLA in healthy donors. Notes on the study in general: In a later analysis, donors in an Asian-associated ancestry cluster reportedly had fewer N-insertions in productive TCRs than the cohort mean. Being indistinguishable, some V segments were excluded, TRBV6-2 and TRBV6-3 among them. Based on reports, TCR beta sequences accurately predicted HLA-A and HLA-B alleles for most subjects.

Turning to this clone: Its specificity is not known.

In germline, CDR1 is LNHDA, CDR2 SQIVND (reference sequence). The ends lost 7 bases at V and 0 bases at J; junction bases unmatched: 7. The CDR3 is 15 residues long. The PCR ran on 60 Vbeta and 13 Jbeta primers. Sequencing used immunoSEQ multiplex PCR; TCRdb keeps in-frame clones, though not all of them. With 50,000 to 55,000 clones in the sample, the ten largest clones hold about 12%. This TCR was recovered from a woman in her fifties or sixties in good health and CMV-seropositive. Sequencing was performed on PBMCs. This chain uses TRBV19 with TRBJ2-3; TRBD2 matches 7 bases. In DNA form, the CDR3 reads TGTGCCAGTACCACGGGGGGAGCAAGCACAGATACGCAGTATTTT. It yields the protein CASTTGGASTDTQYF.